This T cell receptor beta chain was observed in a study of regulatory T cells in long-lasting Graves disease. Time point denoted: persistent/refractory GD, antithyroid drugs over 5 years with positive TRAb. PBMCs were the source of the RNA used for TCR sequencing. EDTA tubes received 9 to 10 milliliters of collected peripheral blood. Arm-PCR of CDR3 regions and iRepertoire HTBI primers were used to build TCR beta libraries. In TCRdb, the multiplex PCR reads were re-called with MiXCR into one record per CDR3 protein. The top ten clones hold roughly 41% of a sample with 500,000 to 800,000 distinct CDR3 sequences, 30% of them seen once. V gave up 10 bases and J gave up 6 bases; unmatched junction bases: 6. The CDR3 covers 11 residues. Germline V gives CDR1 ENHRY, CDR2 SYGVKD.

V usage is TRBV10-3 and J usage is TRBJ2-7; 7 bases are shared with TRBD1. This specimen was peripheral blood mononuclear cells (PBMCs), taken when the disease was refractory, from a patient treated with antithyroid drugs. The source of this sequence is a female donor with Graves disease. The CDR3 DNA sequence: TGTGCCAGCACAGGGGTGGGCGAGCAGTACTTC. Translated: CASTGVGEQYF.